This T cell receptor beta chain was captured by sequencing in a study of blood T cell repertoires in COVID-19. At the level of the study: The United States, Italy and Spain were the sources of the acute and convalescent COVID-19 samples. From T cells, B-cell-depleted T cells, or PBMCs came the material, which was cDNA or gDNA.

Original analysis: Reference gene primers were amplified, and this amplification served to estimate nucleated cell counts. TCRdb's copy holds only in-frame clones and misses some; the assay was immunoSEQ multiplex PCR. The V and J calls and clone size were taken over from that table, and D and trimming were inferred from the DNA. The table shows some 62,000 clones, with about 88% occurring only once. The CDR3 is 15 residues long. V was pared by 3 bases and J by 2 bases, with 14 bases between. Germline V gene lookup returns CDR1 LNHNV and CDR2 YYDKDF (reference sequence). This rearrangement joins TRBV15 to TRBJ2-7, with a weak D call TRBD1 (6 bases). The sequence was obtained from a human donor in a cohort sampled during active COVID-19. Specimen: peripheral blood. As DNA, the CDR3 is TGTGCCACCAGCAGCACCGGGACACCCCCCTACGAGCAGTACTTC. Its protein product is CATSSTGTPPYEQYF.